These 32 T cell receptor beta chains came from one sample sequenced in a study of regulatory T cells in long-lasting Graves disease. In building TCR beta libraries, iRepertoire HTBI primers were used together with Arm-PCR of CDR3 regions. From the multiplex PCR reads, TCRdb called clonotypes with MiXCR, one entry per CDR3 protein. Among a few hundred thousand distinct CDR3 sequences listed, 20% to 25% were seen once. Time point noted: persistent/refractory GD, antithyroid drugs over 5 years with positive TRAb. Construction of the TCR library relied on RNA isolated from PBMCs. Here the sequenced sample was peripheral blood mononuclear cells (PBMCs), taken when the disease was refractory, from a patient treated with antithyroid drugs. Receptors were obtained from a woman aged 35 to 49 with Graves disease.

The J gene is TRBJ1-6, the V gene TRBV18; 11 nucleotides line up with TRBD1. V lost 5 bases, J lost 7 bases, and 7 bases stayed unmatched. Per germline, CDR1 KGHSH and CDR2 LQKENI. CDR3 length: 16 residues. The CDR3 nucleotides read TGTGCCAGCTCAACGCGGGGGACAGGGGGAAATTCACCCCTCCACTTT. Translated, it gives CASSTRGTGGNSPLHF.

The genes are TRBV30 and TRBJ1-5; D uncertain. V lost 0 bases and J 5 bases, leaving 14 bases between the germline ends. The length of the CDR3 is 15 residues. Germline V gives CDR1 GTSNPN, CDR2 SVGIG (reference sequence). The CDR3 protein is CAWSVQVGRDQPQHF. Written as DNA, the CDR3 is TGTGCCTGGAGTGTTCAGGTTGGTCGGGATCAGCCCCAGCATTTT.

This clonotype appeared many times. The V call is TRBV19, the J call TRBJ2-5, with TRBD2 matching 14 bases. The CDR3 spans 15 residues. The V gene end was trimmed by 5 bases and the J gene end by 7 bases; junction bases not matched to a gene: 6. Looked up from germline, CDR1 is LNHDA and CDR2 is SQIVND (reference sequence). The chain's CDR3 is CASSPTSGRATTQYF. CDR3 in DNA: TGTGCCAGTAGTCCGACTAGCGGGAGGGCGACGACCCAGTACTTC.

As to this clonotype: A much larger clone is a single base away; this may be a read error. The V call is TRBV7-8, the J call TRBJ2-7, with D perhaps TRBD1 or TRBD2 (5 bases each). Trimming pared 5 bases from V and 0 bases from J, leaving 11 bases between. This CDR3 has 14 amino acids. Germline values: CDR1 SGHVS, CDR2 FQNEAQ. The CDR3 DNA follows: TGTGCCAGCAGCATCCGGGGCAGCTCCTACGAGCAGTACTTC. Amino acids: CASSIRGSSYEQYF.

This clonotype was counted ten times or more. The chain is built from TRBV2 and TRBJ2-1, with 9 bases aligning to TRBD2. V shed 1 base and J 5 bases; nucleotides not matched to a gene: 12. Germline V gene data show CDR1 as SNHLY and CDR2 as FYNNEI. The CDR3 spans 18 residues. CDR3 protein: CASSEEGHSGRYNNEQFF. The CDR3 nucleotides are TGTGCCAGCAGTGAAGAAGGCCACAGCGGGAGGTATAACAATGAGCAGTTCTTC. Full variable domain (outside the CDR3, taken from reference TRBV2 and TRBJ2-1): EPEVTQTPSHQVTQMGQEVILRCVPISNHLYFYWYRQILGQKVEFLVSFYNNEISEKSEIFDDQFSVERPDGSNFTLKIRSTKLEDSAMYFCASSEEGHSGRYNNEQFFGPGTRLTVL.

The chain recombines TRBV5-5 with TRBJ2-1; 11 positions match TRBD2. The CDR3 extends over 15 amino acids. In germline, CDR1 is SGHKS, CDR2 YYEKEE (reference sequence). The ends lost 1 base at V and 6 bases at J; junction bases unmatched: 3. The CDR3 spells CASSLLAGGSNEQFF. The CDR3 nucleotides read TGTGCCAGCAGCTTGCTAGCGGGAGGTTCCAATGAGCAGTTCTTC.

There are a few counts of this clonotype. The chain is built from TRBV2 and TRBJ2-6; D is unresolved. V shed 2 bases and J shed 0 bases, with 5 bases lying between them. The CDR3 sequence is 15 residues long. Germline values: CDR1 SNHLY, CDR2 FYNNEI. The CDR3 reads CASSEQSSGANVLTF. In DNA form, the CDR3 reads TGTGCCAGCAGTGAACAGAGCTCTGGGGCCAACGTCCTGACTTTC.

The chain combines TRBV6-1 with TRBJ2-7, with D maybe TRBD1 (5 bases). Trimming stripped 8 bases from V and 0 bases from J, with 11 bases between. The CDR3 contains 13 residues. Germline V CDR1 and CDR2: MNHNS, SASEGT. The DNA of the CDR3 is TGTGCCAGCGTCCCAGGGATCTCCTACGAGCAGTACTTC. It codes for CASVPGISYEQYF.

This rearrangement joins TRBV5-1 to TRBJ2-5; D gene unclear. The CDR3 runs to 15 residues. V lost 2 bases to trimming and J lost 1 base, with 12 bases between them. Germline V gene sequence: CDR1 SGHRS, CDR2 YFSETQ. The CDR3 loop reads CASSFDGKPQETQYF. CDR3 DNA sequence: TGCGCCAGCAGCTTTGATGGGAAACCCCAAGAGACCCAGTACTTC.

V and J are TRBV5-1 and TRBJ2-1, with TRBD1 as a possible D gene (6 bases). The germline V gene has CDR1 SGHRS and CDR2 YFSETQ. This CDR3 comprises 15 residues. V was shortened by 0 bases and J by 10 bases, with 17 bases between the two germline ends. The CDR3 DNA is TGCGCCAGCAGCTTGGGGGCAGGGGTTTCGGGGGAGCAGTTCTTC. This encodes CASSLGAGVSGEQFF.

The V and J genes are TRBV13 and TRBJ2-2; D call uncertain. The CDR3 has 13 amino acids. Trimming took off 1 base at V and 5 bases at J, with 5 bases between the two ends. CDR1 is PRHDT, CDR2 FYEKMQ, per germline (reference sequence). This CDR3 reads CASSLARTGELFF. CDR3 nucleotides: TGTGCCAGCAGCTTAGCTAGGACCGGGGAGCTGTTTTTT.

The chain uses TRBV3-1 and TRBJ1-5, with D possibly matching TRBD1 (6 bases). Trimming took 0 bases from V and 6 from J, leaving 12 bases between them. CDR3 length: 15 amino acids. Germline V gene lookup returns CDR1 LGHDT and CDR2 YNNKEL (reference sequence). Here the CDR3 reads CASSQDWGRGQPQHF. In DNA, the CDR3 is TGTGCCAGCAGCCAAGATTGGGGGCGAGGTCAGCCCCAGCATTTT.

This clonotype was counted a few times. The chain recombines TRBV28 with TRBJ2-1; 10 bases are a match to TRBD1. This CDR3 is built from 16 residues. V dropped 6 bases and J dropped 9; count of bases not matched to a gene: 14. Germline lookup yields CDR1 MDHEN and CDR2 SYDVKM. CDR3 DNA sequence: TGTGCCAGCAGACAGATGGACAGGGGGGGCCTGAGTGAGCAGTTCTTC. Translating gives CASRQMDRGGLSEQFF.

In its sample, this clonotype was seen a few times. The chain employs TRBV5-1 and TRBJ1-5; 9 nucleotides agree with TRBD1. Per the germline V gene, CDR1 is SGHRS and CDR2 is YFSETQ. Losses at the gene ends were 1 base for V and 7 bases for J; bases not matched to a gene: 3. The CDR3 totals 14 residues. The CDR3 region has the DNA TGCGCCAGCAGCTTGACAGGGGGCAGGCAGCCCCAGCATTTT. Translating gives CASSLTGGRQPQHF.

The rearrangement joins TRBV10-3 to TRBJ1-1; 10 bases agree with TRBD1. CDR1 is ENHRY and CDR2 is SYGVKD in the germline V gene. CDR3 length: 12 residues. V lost 9 bases to trimming and J lost 4 bases; unmatched junction nucleotides: 2. The CDR3 nucleotides are TGTGCCATTAGGACAGGGGGCACTGAAGCTTTCTTT. This codes for CAIRTGGTEAFF.

CDR3 coding DNA: TGTGCCAGCAGCACCCGGGACAGCTATCAAGAGACCCAGTACTTC. Its translation: CASSTRDSYQETQYF. This sequence joins TRBV7-9 and TRBJ2-5, with 7 bases fitting TRBD1. Germline V CDR1 and CDR2: SEHNR, FQNEAQ (reference sequence). J gave up 2 bases and V 5 bases, and 8 bases lay outside the gene matches. The CDR3 is 15 amino acids.

This clonotype has only a few counts. The CDR3 bases are TGTGCCAGCAGTGAAGCGCCCAGGGGATACCCCCAGCATTTT. This encodes CASSEAPRGYPQHF. The genes are TRBV6-1 and TRBJ1-5, with D maybe TRBD1 (6 bases). Per germline, CDR1 MNHNS and CDR2 SASEGT. CDR3 length equals 14 residues. The V end lost 0 bases, the J end lost 10 bases, and 13 bases lay between the germline ends.

The chain carries TRBV4-1 and TRBJ2-7; no definite D call. Per germline, CDR1 MGHRA and CDR2 YSYEKL. Trimming stripped 0 bases from V and 0 bases from J, with 6 bases between. This CDR3 contains 14 residues. CDR3: CASSQDYGSYEQYF. CDR3 bases: TGCGCCAGCAGCCAAGATTACGGCTCCTACGAGCAGTACTTC.

The genes are TRBV4-1 and TRBJ2-5; 9 nucleotides align to TRBD2. The germline gives CDR1 MGHRA, CDR2 YSYEKL. Trimming cost V 4 bases and J 3 bases; bases outside gene matches: 9. The CDR3 is 16 amino acids. In DNA form, the CDR3 reads TGCGCCAGCAGCCCGAGGGCCGGGACTAGCAAAGAGACCCAGTACTTC. Protein: CASSPRAGTSKETQYF.

This clonotype was counted at least ten times. The chain links TRBV11-3 to TRBJ2-1; TRBD2 aligns across 7 bases. CDR1 is SGHNT and CDR2 is YENEEA in the germline V gene. The trim removed 5 bases at V and 8 bases at J, leaving 12 bases unmatched. This CDR3 comprises 15 residues. The DNA for the CDR3 is TGTGCCAGCAGCCGCCTTGGGGGAGGGCCCTATGAGCAGTTCTTC. This codes for CASSRLGGGPYEQFF.

This chain joins TRBV15 and TRBJ1-5, with D perhaps matching TRBD1 (5 bases). The germline V gene has CDR1 LNHNV and CDR2 YYDKDF (reference sequence). Trimming removed 0 bases at V and 4 bases at J, with 10 bases between. The CDR3 spans 15 residues. CDR3 bases: TGTGCCACCAGCAGAGAGTGGGGCACGAATCAGCCCCAGCATTTT. It codes for CATSREWGTNQPQHF.

This clonotype has ten or more counts. V gene TRBV27 combines with J gene TRBJ2-7; D unresolved. The CDR3 has 15 residues. Germline lookup yields CDR1 MNHEY and CDR2 SMNVEV (reference sequence). The V gene lost 5 bases and the J gene lost 5 bases, with 19 bases spanning the gap. CDR3 sequence: CASSPLRSRKDEQYF. CDR3 coding DNA: TGTGCCAGCAGTCCCCTTCGGTCACGAAAGGACGAGCAGTACTTC.

The chain carries TRBV29-1 and TRBJ1-2; D might be TRBD1 (6 bases). The V gene lost 8 bases and the J gene lost 4 bases, with 14 bases spanning the gap. Germline values: CDR1 SQVTM, CDR2 ANQGSEA. The CDR3 runs 12 residues. For the CDR3, the DNA is TGCAGCCCCGCGGGGGCAGCCTATGGCTACACCTTC. This translates into CSPAGAAYGYTF.

At least ten counts were recorded for this clonotype. This chain links TRBV2 with TRBJ2-7; D assignment may be TRBD1 or TRBD2 (5 bases each). Germline V gene lookup returns CDR1 SNHLY and CDR2 FYNNEI. The CDR3 is 13 residues long. Trimming pared 1 base from V and 3 bases from J, leaving 7 bases between. CDR3 loop: CASSEGGSYEQYF. In DNA form, the CDR3 reads TGTGCCAGCAGTGAAGGGGGGAGCTACGAGCAGTACTTC.

Remarks on this clonotype: Germline is not matched at one junction end, which may reflect a read error. The chain is built from TRBV19 and TRBJ1-1; the D gene is possibly TRBD1 (5 bases). Germline V gene sequence: CDR1 LNHDA, CDR2 SQIVND (reference sequence). There are 15 residues in the CDR3. The CDR3 sequence: CASSGGSKGNAEAFF. CDR3 coding DNA: TGTGCCAGTAGCGGGGGGTCGAAGGGGAACGCTGAAGCTTTCTTT.

In regard to this clonotype: The CDR3 carries no conserved terminal phenylalanine or tryptophan, so it likely arises from a read error. This chain connects TRBV7-9 to TRBJ2-2; D might be TRBD1 (5 bases). CDR1 is SEHNR and CDR2 is FQNEAQ in the germline V gene (reference sequence). Trimming pared 3 bases from V and 3 bases from J, leaving 17 bases between. The CDR3 totals 17 residues. CDR3: CASSLAGSREYTGELFY. CDR3 nucleotides: TGTGCCAGCAGCTTGGCTGGATCCAGGGAATACACCGGGGAGCTGTTTTAT.

The chain carries TRBV25-1 and TRBJ1-1; D is unclear. The CDR3 covers 16 residues. V dropped 0 bases and J dropped 1 base, with 12 bases sitting between them. Germline V lookup: CDR1 MGHDK, CDR2 SYGVNS. CDR3 nucleotide sequence: TGTGCCAGCAGTGAATACGGCACCGGTGCGAACACTGAAGCTTTCTTT. Its translation is CASSEYGTGANTEAFF.

This clonotype was observed at least ten times. The CDR3 DNA reads TGTGCCAGCAGCCGGTGGGGCAGGGCTAGTGGCTATGGCTACACCTTC. This translates into CASSRWGRASGYGYTF. The chain joins TRBV2 to TRBJ1-2; D may be TRBD1 (5 bases). V was shortened by 6 bases and J by 4 bases, with 21 bases between the two germline ends. The CDR3 spans 16 residues. Looked up from germline, CDR1 is SNHLY and CDR2 is FYNNEI.

There are a few counts of this clonotype. This chain uses TRBV5-4 with TRBJ2-5, with TRBD1 identical over 7 bases. This CDR3 has 14 amino acids. With V trimmed by 4 bases and J by 5 bases, 8 bases remained unmatched. Germline CDR1 reads SGHNT; CDR2 reads YYREEE (reference sequence). CDR3 sequence reads: CASSETGLQETQYF. The CDR3 region has the DNA TGTGCCAGCAGCGAGACAGGGCTTCAGGAGACCCAGTACTTC.

This chain joins TRBV3-1 and TRBJ1-1, with D perhaps TRBD1 (5 bases). V lost 3 bases and J lost 3, with 14 bases in between. The CDR3 consists of 15 residues. Germline CDR1 reads LGHDT; CDR2 reads YNNKEL (reference sequence). The CDR3 DNA reads TGTGCCAGCAGCCAGGCAGGGTTTGAGGACACTGAAGCTTTCTTT. It codes for CASSQAGFEDTEAFF.

This clonotype came up many times. The chain joins TRBV28 to TRBJ1-1; 7 positions match TRBD1. The V gene end was trimmed by 7 bases and the J gene end by 1 base; junction bases not matched to a gene: 9. The CDR3 has 15 amino acids. The germline gives CDR1 MDHEN, CDR2 SYDVKM. The CDR3 DNA is TGTGCCAGCAATCCTTTAGGGACAGAGAACACTGAAGCTTTCTTT. Amino acid sequence: CASNPLGTENTEAFF.

The chain combines TRBV20-1 with TRBJ1-1, with unresolved D. CDR3 length: 12 amino acids. Germline loops: CDR1 DFQATT, CDR2 SNEGSKA (reference sequence). Trimming pared 3 bases from V and 5 bases from J, leaving 10 bases between. Here the CDR3 DNA reads TGCAGTGCTAGCGTCATGGGGACTGAAGCTTTCTTT. Its translation is CSASVMGTEAFF.